This entry features one T cell receptor beta chain sequence. These data come from a study of blood T cell repertoires in COVID-19. Overall study context: Material from acute and convalescent COVID-19 was sourced from the United States, Italy and Spain. From T cells, B-cell-depleted T cells, or PBMCs came the material, which was cDNA or gDNA.

The CDR3 totals 13 residues. Germline V lookup: CDR1 SGHRS, CDR2 YFSETQ. With V trimmed by 4 bases and J by 6 bases, 6 bases remained unmatched. Original processing notes: Nucleated cell number was recorded as an estimate derived from reference gene primer amplification. TCRdb keeps only in-frame clones here, not all; method: immunoSEQ multiplex PCR. V and J calls and clone size are given by that table; D and trimming were obtained from the DNA. This sample has under 200,000 clones, with about four fifths found just once. The clonotype comes from a woman between 35 and 50 years old with acute or convalescent COVID-19. The rearrangement uses TRBV5-1 and TRBJ2-7, with TRBD2 identical over 8 bases. Sequenced input: peripheral blood. The CDR3 reads CASSTGLASEQYF. For the CDR3, the DNA is TGCGCCAGCAGCACCGGACTAGCCTCCGAGCAGTACTTC.